What follows are 4 T cell receptor beta chains derived from one specimen sequenced in a study of siplizumab effects on memory and regulatory T cells. Assay used: immunoSEQ multiplex PCR; TCRdb lists only in-frame clones, some missing. Of about 100,000 clones listed, 94% are singletons. Sequencing input: Tregs sorted from blood. These receptor sequences come from a human donor in good health.

This sequence joins TRBV7-3 and TRBJ1-1; D perhaps matches TRBD1 (5 bases). There are 14 residues in the CDR3. Trimming shortened V by 2 bases and J by 7 bases, and 14 bases separated the two germline ends. CDR1 is SGHTA, CDR2 FQGTGA, per germline. Written as DNA, the CDR3 is TGTGCCAGCAGCTTAGGGACCCCCGGCGATGAAGCTTTCTTT. Protein sequence: CASSLGTPGDEAFF.

The rearrangement links TRBV6-1 to TRBJ1-1; D is ambiguous. Germline V gene sequence: CDR1 MNHNS, CDR2 SASEGT. The V gene lost 4 bases and the J gene lost 7 bases, with 10 bases spanning the gap. The CDR3 has 12 residues. CDR3 region: CASSGLGLEAFF. DNA for the CDR3: TGTGCCAGCAGTGGCCTGGGCCTTGAAGCTTTCTTT.

This sequence joins TRBV28 and TRBJ1-3; D is perhaps TRBD1 (6 bases). Between the trimmed V and J ends, which lost 2 bases and 4 bases, there was a span of 9 bases. The CDR3 loop spans 14 amino acids. Germline lookup yields CDR1 MDHEN and CDR2 SYDVKM. CDR3 sequence (DNA): TGTGCCAGCAGTTTAATAGGGGGAGGAAACACCATATATTTT. Amino acid sequence: CASSLIGGGNTIYF.

The chain employs TRBV6-1 and TRBJ1-2; perhaps TRBD1 as D (5 bases). This CDR3 spans 13 amino acids. The V gene's germline CDR1 is MNHNS and CDR2 SASEGT. V lost 4 bases to trimming and J lost 8 bases, with 14 bases between them. Here the CDR3 DNA reads TGTGCCAGCAGTGCATCCGGGGCCTTGGGCTACACCTTC. As protein: CASSASGALGYTF.